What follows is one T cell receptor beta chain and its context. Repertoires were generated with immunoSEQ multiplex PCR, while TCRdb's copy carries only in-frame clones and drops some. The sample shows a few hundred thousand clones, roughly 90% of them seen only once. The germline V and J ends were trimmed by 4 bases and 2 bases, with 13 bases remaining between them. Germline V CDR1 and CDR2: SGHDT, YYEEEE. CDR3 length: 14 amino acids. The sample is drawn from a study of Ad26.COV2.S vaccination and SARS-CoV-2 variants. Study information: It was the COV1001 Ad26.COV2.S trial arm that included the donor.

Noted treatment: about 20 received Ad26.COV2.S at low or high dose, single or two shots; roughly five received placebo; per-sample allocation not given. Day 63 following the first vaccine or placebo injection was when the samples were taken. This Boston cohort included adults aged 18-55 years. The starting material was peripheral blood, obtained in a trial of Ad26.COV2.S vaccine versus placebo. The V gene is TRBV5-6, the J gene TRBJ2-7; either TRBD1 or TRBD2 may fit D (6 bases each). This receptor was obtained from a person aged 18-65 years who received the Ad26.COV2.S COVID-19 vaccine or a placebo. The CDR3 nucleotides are TGTGCCAGCAGCACCAACGGGGGCGCCTACGAGCAGTACTTC. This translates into CASSTNGGAYEQYF.